The 11 T cell receptor beta chains given below trace back to one sample, sequenced in a study of T cells in Graves' hyperthyroidism and ophthalmopathy. Regions amplified from RNA transcripts were the TCR beta CDR3 regions. Carried out on the TCR CDR3, a first-round RT-PCR used the HTBI primer set. From the multiplex PCR reads, TCRdb called clonotypes with MiXCR, one entry per CDR3 protein. The sample holds about 640,000 distinct CDR3 sequences, 14% seen once. Sequencing was carried out using blood. These receptors were obtained from a woman aged 50 to 60 with Graves' ophthalmopathy.

This clonotype was seen only a few times. J is TRBJ2-7 and V is TRBV11-3; 9 nucleotides agree with TRBD2. The CDR3 totals 16 residues. V gave up 0 bases and J gave up 4 bases; unmatched junction bases: 7. The germline V gene has CDR1 SGHNT and CDR2 YENEEA. CDR3 nucleotides: TGTGCCAGCAGCTTAGAGGCGGGGGGGCTTCGGTACGAGCAGTACTTC. It is translated as CASSLEAGGLRYEQYF. The variable domain in full, completed from reference TRBV11-3 and TRBJ2-7, reads EAGVVQSPRYKIIEKKQPVAFWCNPISGHNTLYWYLQNLGQGPELLIRYENEEAVDDSQLPKDRFSAERLKGVDSTLKIQPAELGDSAVYLCASSLEAGGLRYEQYFGPGTRLTVT.

This clonotype was counted at least ten times. This chain connects TRBV28 to TRBJ1-2; D remains unclear. CDR3 length: 14 amino acids. Germline CDR1 MDHEN, CDR2 SYDVKM. The V gene lost 2 bases and the J gene lost 2 bases, with 9 bases spanning the gap. CDR3 region: CASSLERENYGYTF. Here the CDR3 DNA reads TGTGCCAGCAGTTTAGAACGGGAGAACTATGGCTACACCTTC.

The chain has TRBV6-5 and TRBJ1-5, with 7 bases identical to TRBD1. The germline CDR1 and CDR2 sequences are MNHEY and SVGAGI. The CDR3 is made up of 15 amino acids. The junction had 5 bases not matched to a gene; V was cut back by 2 bases and J by 4 bases. CDR3 sequence reads: CASSYVGTANQPQHF. The CDR3 DNA reads as TGTGCCAGCAGTTACGTGGGGACAGCAAATCAGCCCCAGCATTTT.

This sequence joins TRBV29-1 and TRBJ1-4; D unclear. CDR1 SQVTM and CDR2 ANQGSEA come from the germline V gene. Trimming left V 4 bases short and J 5 bases short, with 5 bases between. CDR3 length equals 11 residues. DNA for the CDR3: TGCAGCGTTGGCCAAAATGAAAAACTGTTTTTT. Protein product: CSVGQNEKLFF.

The chain has TRBV15 and TRBJ2-3; 14 bases match TRBD2. Germline loops: CDR1 LNHNV, CDR2 YYDKDF (reference sequence). V lost 0 bases and J lost 8; bases outside the gene matches: 13. The CDR3 has 19 amino acids. The DNA of the CDR3 is TGTGCCACCAGCAGAGATCGAGGTGGGACTAGCGGGAGATTGGCTACGCAGTATTTT. This sequence encodes CATSRDRGGTSGRLATQYF.

This clonotype was picked up many times. The CDR3, as DNA: TGTGCCAGCAGAATAACCACAGGCCTCCTCCACTTT. As protein: CASRITTGLLHF. The rearrangement uses TRBV12-3 or TRBV12-4 and TRBJ1-6; maybe TRBD1 (5 bases). Trimming stripped 6 bases from V and 15 bases from J, with 15 bases between. The CDR3 loop spans 12 amino acids.

At least ten counts were recorded for this clonotype. The CDR3 DNA is TGTGCCAGCAGTTTTGATCGGGGAGGGCCGGCTAACTACGAGCAGTACTTC. Its protein product is CASSFDRGGPANYEQYF. The chain links TRBV28 to TRBJ2-7; TRBD2 matches 7 bases. The V segment lost 3 bases and the J segment 3 bases; nucleotides outside the gene matches: 14. CDR3 size: 17 residues. Germline V gene lookup returns CDR1 MDHEN and CDR2 SYDVKM.

This clonotype was counted between two and nine times. No conserved phenylalanine or tryptophan ends this CDR3, so it is likely a read error. The rearrangement joins TRBV7-3 to TRBJ2-2; 7 bases agree with TRBD1. Germline V gene data show CDR1 as SGHTA and CDR2 as FQGTGA. The V segment lost 1 base and the J segment 0 bases; nucleotides outside the gene matches: 2. This CDR3 has 16 residues. This chain's CDR3 is CASSLMGQSNTGELFS. CDR3 bases: TGTGCCAGCAGCTTAATGGGACAGTCGAACACCGGGGAGCTGTTTTCT.

This clonotype was seen many times. CDR3 amino acids: CATSDGTAEAFF. CDR3 nucleotide sequence: TGTGCCACCAGTGACGGGACAGCTGAAGCTTTCTTT. This chain connects TRBV24-1 to TRBJ1-1, with 7 bases that match TRBD1. V gave up 4 bases and J gave up 6 bases; unmatched junction bases: 1. CDR1 and CDR2 (germline): KGHDR, SFDVKD. CDR3 length: 12 residues.

This clonotype turned up a few times. CDR3 region: CASRSLAGDSYNEQFF. CDR3 in DNA: TGTGCCAGCAGGTCACTAGCAGGAGACTCCTACAATGAGCAGTTCTTC. V usage is TRBV6-1 and J usage is TRBJ2-1; possible D gene TRBD2, 6 bases. Deletions cut 6 bases from V and 0 bases from J, with 15 bases between. The CDR3 runs to 16 residues. Germline CDR1 reads MNHNS; CDR2 reads SASEGT.

This clonotype was counted a few times. This sequence joins TRBV9 and TRBJ2-5; a possible D gene is TRBD2 (6 bases). This CDR3 contains 15 residues. The germline V and J ends were trimmed by 0 bases and 1 base, with 10 bases remaining between them. CDR1 is SGDLS and CDR2 is YYNGEE in the germline V gene. The CDR3 spells CASSVDGGAQETQYF. Here the CDR3 DNA reads TGTGCCAGCAGCGTAGATGGCGGGGCCCAAGAGACCCAGTACTTC.